This entry features one T cell receptor beta chain sequence. CDR1 is SGHVS and CDR2 is FQNEAQ in the germline V gene. Trimming took 4 bases from V and 4 from J; bases not matched to a gene: 5. The CDR3 has 17 amino acids. This entry is derived from a study of blood T cell repertoires in COVID-19. Seattle patients were enrolled during active infection and followed longitudinally. The data were produced by immunoSEQ multiplex PCR, yet TCRdb's version contains in-frame clones alone and is incomplete. Among some 290,000 clones listed, nearly 90% were seen once. The rearrangement uses TRBV7-8 and TRBJ2-2; 14 nucleotides align to TRBD2. Specimen: peripheral blood. This TCR came from a woman aged 40 to 49 with COVID-19, enrolled during active disease. CDR3 loop: CASSWTSGGTSTGELFF. CDR3 sequence (DNA): TGTGCCAGCAGCTGGACTAGCGGGGGGACGAGCACCGGGGAGCTGTTTTTT.